This paragraph reports one T cell receptor beta chain. Antigen: not known. Trimming left V 5 bases short and J 3 bases short, with 8 bases between. Germline V gene lookup returns CDR1 SEHNR and CDR2 FQNEAQ (reference sequence). There are 12 residues in the CDR3. This sample is part of a study of T cell repertoires in cytomegalovirus infection. TCRdb recomputed calls from the reads with MiXCR, one row per CDR3 protein. Altogether 150,000 or so distinct CDR3 sequences are present, about a fifth being singletons, with the ten largest covering 20% to 30%. The sequenced sample was CD8+ T cells from cultured PBMCs, obtained from culture after CMV antigen stimulation. The clonotype originates from a human donor in good health (CMV status not recorded). Some clones in this sample may be carry-over from other donors' samples. The chain links TRBV7-9 to TRBJ2-7; D gene ambiguous. The DNA for the CDR3 is TGTGCCAGCAGCCACACAGACTACGAGCAGTACTTC. Encoded protein: CASSHTDYEQYF.